This T cell receptor (beta chain) was sequenced for a study of cytomegalovirus exposure and HLA in healthy donors. The study's findings and limits: Reportedly, HLA-A and HLA-B alleles of most subjects were accurately predicted from TCR beta.

This clone has just a few counts. As yet, its antigen is unknown. The sample carries other DNA sequences with the same CDR3. V lost 6 bases to trimming and J lost 0 bases, with 3 bases between them. The V gene's germline CDR1 is MNHEY and CDR2 SMNVEV (reference sequence). The CDR3 is made up of 11 amino acids. The PCR was carried out with 60 Vbeta primers and 13 Jbeta primers. Repertoires were generated with immunoSEQ multiplex PCR, while TCRdb's copy carries only in-frame clones and drops some. The sample consists of 120,000 or so clones, more than 9% of them appearing once. The sample was PBMCs. The clonotype originates from a woman aged 18-35 years in good health and CMV-seropositive. The chain is built from TRBV27 and TRBJ2-7; D is unresolved. The CDR3: CASSSSYEQYF. For the CDR3, the DNA is TGTGCCAGCAGCAGCTCCTACGAGCAGTACTTC.